Each of the 16 T cell receptor beta chains below was sequenced from the same sample in a study of T cell repertoires in cytomegalovirus infection. Each CDR3 protein gets one entry after TCRdb re-called the reads with MiXCR. In the table there are fewer than 250,000 distinct CDR3 sequences, over 20% of which are singletons. Sequencing input: CD8+ T cells from PBMCs. The receptors here all came from a human donor in good health (CMV status not recorded). Some clones in this sample may be carry-over from other donors' samples.

This clonotype appeared many times. V usage is TRBV7-8 and J usage is TRBJ1-4; D not resolved. The CDR3 has 12 residues. From germline, CDR1 is SGHVS and CDR2 FQNEAQ. Trimming removed 5 bases at V and 5 bases at J, with 6 bases between. This chain's CDR3 is CASSQLNEKLFF. Written as DNA, the CDR3 is TGTGCCAGCAGCCAACTAAATGAAAAACTGTTTTTT.

The chain carries TRBV29-1 and TRBJ2-5; D remains unclear. Trimming pared 0 bases from V and 7 bases from J, leaving 18 bases between. The CDR3 extends over 15 amino acids. Germline CDR1 reads SQVTM; CDR2 reads ANQGSEA. As DNA, the CDR3 is TGCAGCGTTGAAGATTTAGCAGCCTCCGAAGGGACCCAGTACTTC. It codes for CSVEDLAASEGTQYF.

This clonotype has more than one count but fewer than ten. This chain joins TRBV7-9 and TRBJ2-2, with a tentative D call TRBD2 (6 bases). This CDR3 comprises 15 residues. Trimming pared 8 bases from V and 2 bases from J, leaving 15 bases between. Per germline, CDR1 SEHNR and CDR2 FQNEAQ (reference sequence). The CDR3 DNA sequence: TGTGCCAGCGGACTACCGACAGCTAACACCGGGGAGCTGTTTTTT. This gives the protein CASGLPTANTGELFF.

This clonotype has ten or more counts. Here the CDR3 DNA reads TGTGCCAGCAGCTTACTGGCGGGGGGCTCCTACGAGCAGTACTTC. Translation: CASSLLAGGSYEQYF. This chain connects TRBV7-2 to TRBJ2-7; 8 positions agree with TRBD2. V shed 2 bases and J 0 bases; nucleotides not matched to a gene: 3. There are 15 residues in the CDR3. Germline CDR1 is SGHTA and CDR2 is FQGNSA.

This clonotype was found many times. The rearrangement links TRBV12-3 or TRBV12-4 to TRBJ2-1; 10 bases are a match to TRBD1. Trimming cost V 7 bases and J 10 bases; bases outside gene matches: 7. The CDR3 runs 13 residues. The CDR3 spells CASTPGQGEEQFF. CDR3 coding DNA: TGTGCCAGCACCCCCGGACAGGGGGAGGAGCAGTTCTTC.

This clonotype turned up a few times. The chain has TRBV7-8 and TRBJ2-5; TRBD2 aligns across 8 bases. Germline V gene lookup returns CDR1 SGHVS and CDR2 FQNEAQ. This CDR3 comprises 15 residues. Trimming removed 1 base from V and 5 bases from J; junction bases left unmatched: 6. The CDR3 DNA reads as TGTGCCAGCAGCTTAGTTCCAGCGGGGGTGGAGACCCAGTACTTC. It specifies CASSLVPAGVETQYF.

This clonotype was counted at least ten times. The gene calls are TRBV7-3 and TRBJ2-2; TRBD1 agrees at 7 bases. From germline, CDR1 is SGHTA and CDR2 FQGTGA. CDR3 length: 15 amino acids. V was clipped by 5 bases and J by 2 bases; unmatched bases: 5. CDR3 nucleotide sequence: TGTGCCAGCAGCAAGACAGGGATAAACACCGGGGAGCTGTTTTTT. Translating it yields CASSKTGINTGELFF.

The V and J genes are TRBV20-1 and TRBJ1-5, with D unclear. The CDR3 is 14 amino acids. V was pared by 1 base and J by 6 bases, with 13 bases between. Per germline, CDR1 DFQATT and CDR2 SNEGSKA (reference sequence). The CDR3 coding sequence is TGCAGTGCTAGAGGAGAGGTGGGAAGTCAGCCCCAGCATTTT. This encodes CSARGEVGSQPQHF.

The gene calls are TRBV27 and TRBJ2-1; 9 positions agree with TRBD2. Germline loops: CDR1 MNHEY, CDR2 SMNVEV (reference sequence). Unmatched junction bases numbered 10, after V lost 3 bases and J lost 10 bases. The CDR3 totals 15 residues. The DNA for the CDR3 is TGTGCCAGCAGTTTTTTGGGCGGGGGGGATTGGGAGCAGTTCTTC. Protein: CASSFLGGGDWEQFF.

In DNA, the CDR3 is TGTGCCACCAGTGATTTCACAGGGTGGGGCTACACCTTC. Protein product: CATSDFTGWGYTF. The chain is built from TRBV24-1 and TRBJ1-2; TRBD1 might be the D (6 bases). The V and J ends lost 1 base and 8 bases respectively, with 10 bases between them. From germline, CDR1 is KGHDR and CDR2 SFDVKD. The CDR3 covers 13 residues.

This clonotype has ten or more counts. The chain recombines TRBV7-8 with TRBJ2-5; no reliable D call. This CDR3 is 12 amino acids long. From germline, CDR1 is SGHVS and CDR2 FQNEAQ. V lost 2 bases and J lost 5, with 6 bases in between. CDR3 in amino acids: CASSLPLETQYF. CDR3 nucleotide sequence: TGTGCCAGCAGCTTACCCCTGGAGACCCAGTACTTC.

Ten or more counts support this clonotype. V usage is TRBV5-5 and J usage is TRBJ1-2; D is possibly TRBD1 (5 bases). Trimming took 0 bases from V and 6 from J, leaving 9 bases between them. In germline, CDR1 is SGHKS, CDR2 YYEKEE (reference sequence). The CDR3 extends over 13 amino acids. CDR3 coding DNA: TGTGCCAGCAGCTTGGGCAGGGATGATGGCTACACCTTC. Translated, it gives CASSLGRDDGYTF.

A few counts support this clonotype. The CDR3 coding sequence is TGCAGTGCCCAGACAGGGGGCTTGAACACTGAAGCTTTCTTT. Protein product: CSAQTGGLNTEAFF. This chain connects TRBV20-1 to TRBJ1-1; 10 nucleotides match TRBD1. Germline V gene sequence: CDR1 DFQATT, CDR2 SNEGSKA (reference sequence). Unmatched junction bases numbered 4, after V lost 6 bases and J lost 0 bases. There are 14 residues in the CDR3.

This clonotype was observed many times. V is TRBV14 and J is TRBJ1-2, with D unresolved. CDR3 length equals 13 residues. Trimming stripped 6 bases from V and 4 bases from J, with 12 bases between. Germline V CDR1 and CDR2: SGHDN, FVKESK. This chain's CDR3 is CASSHPSGYGYTF. CDR3 nucleotides: TGTGCCAGCAGTCACCCGTCTGGCTATGGCTACACCTTC.

This clonotype was seen a few times. This chain links TRBV4-1 with TRBJ2-1, with TRBD2 matching 8 bases. Germline V gene sequence: CDR1 MGHRA, CDR2 YSYEKL. The CDR3 has 15 amino acids. V trimming: 1 base; J trimming: 6 bases; junction bases outside the gene matches: 5. The CDR3 is CASSQVFGGANEQFF. DNA for the CDR3: TGCGCCAGCAGCCAAGTATTCGGGGGGGCCAATGAGCAGTTCTTC.

Comment on this clonotype: This may stem from a read error, because a much larger clone lies one nucleotide away. The chain's CDR3 is CAIHGINYGYTF. For the CDR3, the DNA is TGTGCCATCCACGGGATTAACTATGGCTACACCTTC. This chain connects TRBV28 to TRBJ1-2; D is unresolved. V lost 10 bases and J lost 1, with 10 bases in between. There are 12 residues in the CDR3. Germline values: CDR1 MDHEN, CDR2 SYDVKM.